Shown below are 2 T cell receptor beta chains from a single sample sequenced in a study of blood T cell repertoires in COVID-19. Data came from immunoSEQ multiplex PCR; TCRdb stores just in-frame clones and leaves some out. The repertoire has 190,000 or so clones, about 95% of them found once; the top ten carry about 0.76%. The specimen was peripheral blood. The source is a man in his thirties or forties with COVID-19, enrolled during active disease.

J is TRBJ1-6 and V is TRBV5-6; 9 nucleotides line up with TRBD1. The CDR3 loop spans 14 amino acids. Looked up from germline, CDR1 is SGHDT and CDR2 is YYEEEE. J lost 9 bases, V lost 0 bases, and 1 base had no gene match. The CDR3 nucleotides read TGTGCCAGCAGCTTGGACAGGGGGCTTTCACCCCTCCACTTT. Its translation: CASSLDRGLSPLHF.

The chain has TRBV6-5 and TRBJ1-1, with 7 bases lining up with TRBD1. Per the germline V gene, CDR1 is MNHEY and CDR2 is SVGAGI. CDR3 size: 13 residues. V shed 2 bases and J 7 bases; nucleotides not matched to a gene: 4. The CDR3 protein is CASSYQTGNEAFF. The CDR3 nucleotides read TGTGCCAGCAGTTACCAGACAGGGAATGAAGCTTTCTTT.